The T cell receptor (beta chain) under discussion was sequenced for a study of blood T cell repertoires in COVID-19. Study-wide context: Some COVID-19 samples were acute and others convalescent; all came from the United States, Italy and Spain. T cells, B-cell-depleted T cells, or PBMCs provided the cDNA or gDNA that served as material.

With 2 bases clipped from V and 6 bases from J, the junction kept 6 bases outside the gene matches. This CDR3 spans 15 amino acids. The germline CDR1 and CDR2 sequences are MNHNY and SVGAGI (reference sequence). Authors' methods: Quantification of nucleated cells was approximated via reference gene primer amplification. Generated by immunoSEQ multiplex PCR, the TCRdb table keeps only in-frame clones and is missing some. V and J calls and clone size follow that table, whereas D and trimming were derived from the DNA. The repertoire holds under 65,000 clones, around nine tenths seen once, with 9.1% in the top ten.

V usage is TRBV6-6 and J usage is TRBJ2-1, with TRBD2 matching 8 bases. The clonotype originates from a woman of 80 years or more with active COVID-19. The sample was peripheral blood. The CDR3 bases are TGTGCCAGCAGTTACATAGCGCGGGGGGTCAATGAGCAGTTCTTC. Translating gives CASSYIARGVNEQFF.